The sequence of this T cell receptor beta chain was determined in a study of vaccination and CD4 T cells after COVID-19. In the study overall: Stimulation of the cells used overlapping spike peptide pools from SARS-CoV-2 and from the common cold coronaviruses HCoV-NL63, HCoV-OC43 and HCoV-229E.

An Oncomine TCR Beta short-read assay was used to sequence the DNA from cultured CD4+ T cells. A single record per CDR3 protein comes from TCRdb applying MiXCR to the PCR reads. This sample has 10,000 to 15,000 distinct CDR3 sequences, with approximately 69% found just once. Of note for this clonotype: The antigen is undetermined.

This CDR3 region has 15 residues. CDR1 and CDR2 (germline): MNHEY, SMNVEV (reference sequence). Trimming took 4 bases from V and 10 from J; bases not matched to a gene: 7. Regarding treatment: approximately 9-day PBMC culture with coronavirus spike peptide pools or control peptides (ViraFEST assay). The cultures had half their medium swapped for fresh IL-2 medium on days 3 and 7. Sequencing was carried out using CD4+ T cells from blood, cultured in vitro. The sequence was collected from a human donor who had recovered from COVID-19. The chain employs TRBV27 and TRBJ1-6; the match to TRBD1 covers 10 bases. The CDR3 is CASSSPGTGASPLHF. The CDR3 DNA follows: TGTGCCAGCAGTTCCCCCGGGACAGGGGCCTCACCCCTCCACTTT.